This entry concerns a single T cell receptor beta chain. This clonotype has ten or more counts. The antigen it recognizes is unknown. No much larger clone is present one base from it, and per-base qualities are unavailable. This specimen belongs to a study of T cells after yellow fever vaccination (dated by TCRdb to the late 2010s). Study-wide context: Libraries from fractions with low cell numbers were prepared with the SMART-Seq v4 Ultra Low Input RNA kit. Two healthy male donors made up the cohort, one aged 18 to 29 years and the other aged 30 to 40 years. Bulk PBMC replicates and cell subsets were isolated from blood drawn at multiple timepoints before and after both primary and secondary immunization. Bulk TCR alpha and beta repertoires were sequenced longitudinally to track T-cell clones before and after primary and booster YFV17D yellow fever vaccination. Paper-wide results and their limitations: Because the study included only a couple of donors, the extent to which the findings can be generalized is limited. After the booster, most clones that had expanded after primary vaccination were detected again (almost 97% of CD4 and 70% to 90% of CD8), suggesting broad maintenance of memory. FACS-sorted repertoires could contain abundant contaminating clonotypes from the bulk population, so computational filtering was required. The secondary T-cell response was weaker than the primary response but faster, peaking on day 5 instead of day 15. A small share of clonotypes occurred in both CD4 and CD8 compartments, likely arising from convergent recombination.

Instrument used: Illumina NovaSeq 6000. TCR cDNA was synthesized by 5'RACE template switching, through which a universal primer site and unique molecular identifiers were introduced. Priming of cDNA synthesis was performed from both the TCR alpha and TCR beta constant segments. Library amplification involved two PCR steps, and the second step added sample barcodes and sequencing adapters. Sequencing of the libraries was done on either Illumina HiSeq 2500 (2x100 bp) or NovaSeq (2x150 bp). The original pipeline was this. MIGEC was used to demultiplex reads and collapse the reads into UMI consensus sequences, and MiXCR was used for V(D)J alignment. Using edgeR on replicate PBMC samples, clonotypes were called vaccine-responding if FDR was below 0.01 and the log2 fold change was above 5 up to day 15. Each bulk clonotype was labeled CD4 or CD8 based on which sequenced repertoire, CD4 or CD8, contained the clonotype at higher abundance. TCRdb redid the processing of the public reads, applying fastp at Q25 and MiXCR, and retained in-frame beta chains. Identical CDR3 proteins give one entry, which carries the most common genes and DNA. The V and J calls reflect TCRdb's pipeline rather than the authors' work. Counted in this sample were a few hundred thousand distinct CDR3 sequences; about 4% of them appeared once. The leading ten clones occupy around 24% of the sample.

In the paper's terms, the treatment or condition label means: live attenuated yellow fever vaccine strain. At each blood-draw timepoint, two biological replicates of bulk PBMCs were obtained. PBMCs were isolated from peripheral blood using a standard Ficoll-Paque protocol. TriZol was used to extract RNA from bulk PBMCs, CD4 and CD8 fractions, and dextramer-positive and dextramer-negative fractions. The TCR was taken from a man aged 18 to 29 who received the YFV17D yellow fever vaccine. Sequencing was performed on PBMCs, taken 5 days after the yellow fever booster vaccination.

The nucleotide sequence is TGTGCCAGCAGTCCAACTAGCCTAGAGACCCAGTACTTC. Translated, it reads CASSPTSLETQYF. The chain employs TRBV7-9 and TRBJ2-5; the D region possibly corresponds to TRBD2 (6 bases align). V is cut by 6 bases and J by 4 bases, and the space between the germline ends is 12 bases. Including the terminal cysteine and phenylalanine, the CDR3 comprises 13 residues. Only CDR3 DNA is held: 39 bases, read in frame from base 1. CDR1 SEHNR and CDR2 FQNEAQ were looked up in the germline V gene (reference sequence).